This record looks at one T cell receptor beta chain sequence and its context. Its antigen remains unidentified. Base qualities are not provided; no much larger clone lies one nucleotide away. The sample's treatment or condition, from its label and the paper: allogeneic hematopoietic cell transplantation with graft depleted of TCRalphabeta T cells and CD19 B cells. TCRalphabeta/CD19-depleted allogeneic hematopoietic cell grafts were given to the transplant recipients, all of whom were children. The data were obtained in a study of T-cell reconstitution after alpha-beta-depleted transplantation in children (dated by TCRdb to 2016 to 2017). As for the study more broadly: Using TCR repertoire profiling, the study quantitatively followed how T-cell immune reconstitution unfolded in children after TCRalphabeta/CD19-depleted allogeneic hematopoietic cell transplantation. Study-level results and caveats: In some patients, the high TCRbeta diversity seen at day 60 was put down to recipient T cells and intrathymic progenitors that had survived conditioning. The frequencies of hyperexpanded clones fell over the following months, and after one year, T-cell counts and TCRbeta diversity were mostly attributed to newly produced T cells. About two months after transplant, the apparently early recovery of alphabetaT-cell counts reportedly depended on just several hundred clones that had expanded rapidly and came from non-depleted graft cells.

To prepare the library, PCR was applied. The sequencer listed for this sample is Illumina HiSeq 2500. To normalize quantification of the TCRbeta repertoire, the TCR libraries were built with molecular barcoding that relied on unique molecular identifiers. In-frame beta chains were kept once TCRdb had trimmed the public reads at Q25 with fastp and called clones with MiXCR. One record per CDR3 amino acid sequence lists the most common genes and DNA. The sample yields approximately 500,000 distinct CDR3 sequences; roughly a quarter were counted once. Together, the top ten hold under 45% of the sample. CDR1 and CDR2, looked up from the germline V gene, are SQVTM and ANQGSEA. The CDR3 has 13 amino acids, counting the end cysteine and phenylalanine. Only CDR3 DNA remains: 39 bases, in frame from the first base. At the junction V is shortened by 4 bases and J by 3 bases, with 13 bases in between.

The sequenced sample was PBMCs, obtained before TCRalphabeta/CD19-depleted stem cell transplant. The receptor comes from a boy in the first two years of life with Wiskott-Aldrich syndrome, due to receive a stem cell transplant. The rearrangement joined TRBV29-1 to TRBJ2-7, with the D call perhaps TRBD1 or TRBD2, each one matching 6 bases. The nucleotide sequence reads as follows: TGCAGCGTTGTTGGGGGGCTGTTCTACGAGCAGTACTTC. Translated, it reads CSVVGGLFYEQYF.